The 20 T cell receptor beta chains below all came from one sample that was sequenced in a study of identical twins. One entry per CDR3 protein, called by TCRdb with MiXCR from the 5' RACE reads. The sample lists some 260,000 distinct CDR3 sequences, about 14% occurring once. Sequenced sample: memory (CD45RO+) T cells sorted from blood. These receptors originate from a woman between 18 and 29 years old in good health.

This clonotype is a singleton in its sample. The V call is TRBV20-1, the J call TRBJ2-5; D call uncertain. This CDR3 is built from 10 residues. From germline, CDR1 is DFQATT and CDR2 SNEGSKA (reference sequence). Trimming removed 3 bases at V and 7 bases at J, with 6 bases between. The CDR3 DNA is TGCAGTGCTAGTGTTGGGACCCAGTACTTC. Its protein is CSASVGTQYF.

The rearrangement links TRBV24-1 to TRBJ2-1, with D perhaps matching TRBD1 or TRBD2 (5 bases each). The CDR3 has 13 amino acids. Germline lookup yields CDR1 KGHDR and CDR2 SFDVKD. The V and J ends lost 7 bases and 9 bases respectively, with 15 bases between them. In DNA, the CDR3 is TGTGCCACCAGGGGGACCCAAATTGGTGAGCAGTTCTTC. The encoded protein is CATRGTQIGEQFF.

This clonotype has more than one count but fewer than ten. The chain employs TRBV20-1 and TRBJ1-4; D is possibly TRBD1 (5 bases). The CDR3 contains 15 residues. Trimming left V 0 bases short and J 7 bases short, with 15 bases between. CDR1 is DFQATT, CDR2 SNEGSKA, per germline (reference sequence). Here the CDR3 reads CSARDRGRTAEKLFF. The CDR3 DNA reads TGCAGTGCTAGAGATCGGGGGAGAACAGCTGAAAAACTGTTTTTT.

The table lists this clonotype with many counts. The rearrangement joins TRBV7-7 to TRBJ2-5, with unresolved D. CDR3 length equals 13 residues. V gave up 2 bases and J gave up 1 base, with 5 bases separating them. Germline V lookup: CDR1 SSHAT, CDR2 FNYEAQ (reference sequence). The CDR3 protein is CASSLNFQETQYF. The CDR3 nucleotides are TGTGCCAGCAGCTTAAACTTCCAAGAGACCCAGTACTTC.

This clonotype was observed at least ten times. The rearrangement links TRBV10-3 to TRBJ1-2; D unclear. This CDR3 comprises 18 residues. Germline V lookup: CDR1 ENHRY, CDR2 SYGVKD. The germline V and J ends were trimmed by 4 bases and 4 bases, with 25 bases remaining between them. The CDR3 DNA is TGTGCCATCAGTGGAAGAATTGATAGTCCGGGAAAGGGCTATGGCTACACCTTC. It is translated as CAISGRIDSPGKGYGYTF.

The table lists this clonotype with a few counts. The CDR3 is CASRGHLGDSPLHF. The CDR3 DNA follows: TGTGCCAGCAGAGGACATTTAGGCGATTCACCCCTCCACTTT. The chain carries TRBV6-1 and TRBJ1-6, with D perhaps TRBD1 (5 bases). The germline V gene has CDR1 MNHNS and CDR2 SASEGT. V was shortened by 6 bases and J by 8 bases, with 14 bases between the two germline ends. This CDR3 has 14 residues.

The chain carries TRBV20-1 and TRBJ1-1; possible D gene TRBD1, 5 bases. Germline values: CDR1 DFQATT, CDR2 SNEGSKA (reference sequence). Trimming took 7 bases from V and 4 from J, leaving 13 bases between them. The CDR3 length is 12 residues. CDR3 amino acids: CSVAQGATEAFF. The CDR3 nucleotides are TGCAGTGTCGCGCAAGGGGCCACTGAAGCTTTCTTT.

This clonotype was detected ten times or more. V gene TRBV18 combines with J gene TRBJ1-2, with 9 nucleotides matching TRBD1. Germline lookup yields CDR1 KGHSH and CDR2 LQKENI. This CDR3 is built from 14 residues. Unmatched junction bases numbered 5, after V lost 4 bases and J lost 5 bases. CDR3 nucleotide sequence: TGTGCCAGCTCACAGGACAGGGGCCCATATGGCTACACCTTC. It codes for CASSQDRGPYGYTF. Complete variable domain (other parts from reference TRBV18 and TRBJ1-2): NAGVMQNPRHLVRRRGQEARLRCSPMKGHSHVYWYRQLPEEGLKFMVYLQKENIIDESGMPKERFSAEFPKEGPSILRIQQVVRGDSAAYFCASSQDRGPYGYTFGSGTRLTVV.

This clonotype was observed a few times. CDR3 loop: CATSRAGAGNEQFF. Written as DNA, the CDR3 is TGTGCCACCAGCAGAGCGGGGGCGGGCAATGAGCAGTTCTTC. The J gene is TRBJ2-1, the V gene TRBV15, with D perhaps TRBD1 or TRBD2 (6 bases each). The ends were cut back, 1 base at V and 6 bases at J, with 10 bases in the middle. The CDR3 is 14 amino acids. Germline values: CDR1 LNHNV, CDR2 YYDKDF (reference sequence).

The genes are TRBV5-1 and TRBJ2-7; no clear D gene. Trimming shortened V by 0 bases and J by 6 bases, and 13 bases separated the two germline ends. The CDR3 totals 14 residues. Germline V lookup: CDR1 SGHRS, CDR2 YFSETQ. CDR3 loop: CASSLADTYGEQYF. The CDR3 coding sequence is TGCGCCAGCAGCTTGGCGGATACCTACGGCGAGCAGTACTTC. Using reference TRBV5-1 and TRBJ2-7 for the parts outside the CDR3, the full variable domain is KAGVTQTPRYLIKTRGQQVTLSCSPISGHRSVSWYQQTPGQGLQFLFEYFSETQRNKGNFPGRFSGRQFSNSRSEMNVSTLELGDSALYLCASSLADTYGEQYFGPGTRLTVT.

This chain connects TRBV20-1 to TRBJ2-3; possibly TRBD2 for D (6 bases). The CDR3 consists of 13 residues. Germline V gene sequence: CDR1 DFQATT, CDR2 SNEGSKA (reference sequence). Deletions cut 2 bases from V and 1 base from J, with 7 bases between. In DNA, the CDR3 is TGCAGTGCTAGAAAGCGGGGCACAGATACGCAGTATTTT. Amino acid sequence: CSARKRGTDTQYF.

The chain has TRBV5-1 and TRBJ1-6; TRBD1 aligns across 8 bases. The CDR3 spans 14 residues. CDR1 is SGHRS and CDR2 is YFSETQ in the germline V gene. V gave up 2 bases and J gave up 10 bases; unmatched junction bases: 5. The CDR3 DNA reads as TGCGCCAGCAGCTTTGGACAGGGTGGATCACCCCTCCACTTT. This codes for CASSFGQGGSPLHF.

This chain joins TRBV7-9 and TRBJ2-3, with D possibly being TRBD1 or TRBD2 (6 bases each). Germline V gene lookup returns CDR1 SEHNR and CDR2 FQNEAQ (reference sequence). The CDR3 consists of 17 residues. V lost 0 bases and J lost 2, with 15 bases in between. The CDR3 DNA sequence: TGTGCCAGCAGCTTAGCTCCGTCGGGGGCGGTCACAGATACGCAGTATTTT. Residues: CASSLAPSGAVTDTQYF.

This clonotype has a handful of counts. The chain combines TRBV5-1 with TRBJ2-3; TRBD2 matches 10 bases. Germline lookup yields CDR1 SGHRS and CDR2 YFSETQ. Trimming cost V 3 bases and J 7 bases; bases outside gene matches: 11. The CDR3 loop spans 16 amino acids. CDR3 sequence reads: CASSWTPSGSANTQYF. The CDR3 DNA reads TGCGCCAGCAGCTGGACCCCTAGCGGGAGTGCAAATACGCAGTATTTT.

This clonotype has at least ten counts. This chain uses TRBV12-3 or TRBV12-4 with TRBJ2-2, with unresolved D. The V end lost 7 bases, the J end lost 5 bases, and 5 bases lay between the germline ends. The CDR3 consists of 11 residues. Here the CDR3 reads CASTLTGELFF. Here the CDR3 DNA reads TGTGCCAGCACCTTAACCGGGGAGCTGTTTTTT.

This clonotype came up many times. The chain recombines TRBV6-2 or TRBV6-3 with TRBJ1-1, with D unclear. There are 13 residues in the CDR3. Trimming took off 0 bases at V and 11 bases at J, with 13 bases between the two ends. CDR1 and CDR2 from the germline V gene are MNHEY and SVGEGT. The CDR3 loop reads CASSYSGRIWAFF. The CDR3 bases are TGTGCCAGCAGTTACTCCGGACGAATCTGGGCTTTCTTT.

This clonotype has a handful of counts. This chain connects TRBV7-9 to TRBJ1-1, with D maybe TRBD1 (5 bases). Germline V gives CDR1 SEHNR, CDR2 FQNEAQ (reference sequence). The CDR3 runs to 14 residues. V was shortened by 2 bases and J by 4 bases, with 11 bases between the two germline ends. The CDR3: CASSLMVGPTEAFF. The CDR3 bases are TGTGCCAGCAGCTTAATGGTGGGGCCCACTGAAGCTTTCTTT.

The gene calls are TRBV20-1 and TRBJ2-1; D uncertain. The V gene lost 3 bases and the J gene lost 13 bases, with 10 bases spanning the gap. The germline V gene encodes CDR1 DFQATT and CDR2 SNEGSKA (reference sequence). The CDR3 runs 10 residues. The CDR3 spells CSARLSEQFF. CDR3 coding DNA: TGCAGTGCTAGGCTGTCTGAACAGTTCTTC.

The chain employs TRBV4-3 and TRBJ2-3; D unresolved. V was pared by 4 bases and J by 6 bases, with 14 bases between. Germline CDR1 reads LGHNA; CDR2 reads YSLEER. The CDR3 has 14 residues. The chain's CDR3 is CASSRDIPRDTQYF. In DNA, the CDR3 is TGCGCCAGCAGCCGAGATATCCCGCGGGATACGCAGTATTTT.

The chain uses TRBV29-1 and TRBJ1-4; a possible D gene is TRBD1 (5 bases). V was clipped by 4 bases and J by 8 bases, with 14 bases between them. The germline V gene encodes CDR1 SQVTM and CDR2 ANQGSEA. The CDR3 extends over 13 amino acids. Here the CDR3 reads CSVAVQAGEKLFF. DNA for the CDR3: TGCAGCGTTGCGGTACAGGCTGGGGAAAAACTGTTTTTT.